What follows are 5 T cell receptor beta chains derived from one specimen sequenced in a study of post-analysis software for immune sequencing data (dated by TCRdb to between 2014 and 2017). Beyond this particular receptor, the publication reports: Patients showed significantly higher frequencies than controls for roughly five TRBV segments, among them TRBV5-6, TRBV5-1 and TRBV20-1.

No antigen has been assigned to these receptors. Library preparation employed PCR. Sequencing relied on an Illumina HiSeq 2500. Unique molecular identifiers were incorporated into TCR beta cDNA libraries to reduce PCR and sequencing biases. TCRdb reworked the public reads: Q25 trimming with fastp, MiXCR clone assembly, productive beta chains retained. When rows share a CDR3 protein, they turn into one entry using the most common DNA and genes. The table for this sample lists about 820,000 distinct CDR3 sequences; 53% of them were counted only once. The ten largest clonotypes hold approximately 4.3% of the sample. Sequencing was carried out using blood. The receptors derive from a girl aged 10 to 17 with multiple sclerosis.

The chain couples TRBV5-1 to TRBJ2-7, with 7 nucleotides matching TRBD2. The CDR3 is 14 amino acids. The germline V gene encodes CDR1 SGHRS and CDR2 YFSETQ. V was clipped by 7 bases and J by 2 bases; unmatched bases: 9. This CDR3 is CASREWSGTYEQYF. CDR3 nucleotides: TGCGCCAGCCGAGAGTGGAGCGGGACCTACGAGCAGTACTTC. Based on the CDR3 plus reference TRBV5-1 and TRBJ2-7, the full variable domain is KAGVTQTPRYLIKTRGQQVTLSCSPISGHRSVSWYQQTPGQGLQFLFEYFSETQRNKGNFPGRFSGRQFSNSRSEMNVSTLELGDSALYLCASREWSGTYEQYFGPGTRLTVT.

The chain has TRBV13 and TRBJ2-3; 10 nucleotides match TRBD2. The CDR3 consists of 16 residues. V lost 5 bases to trimming and J lost 7 bases; unmatched junction nucleotides: 12. Germline V lookup: CDR1 PRHDT, CDR2 FYEKMQ (reference sequence). In DNA, the CDR3 is TGTGCCAGCAGCCCGTTGCCTAGCGGGGGCACGAATACGCAGTATTTT. Residues: CASSPLPSGGTNTQYF.

The chain links TRBV2 to TRBJ2-7; a weak D match, TRBD1 (6 bases). There are 12 residues in the CDR3. Trimming took off 8 bases at V and 2 bases at J, with 10 bases between the two ends. Germline CDR1 reads SNHLY; CDR2 reads FYNNEI. The CDR3 reads CASQGSTYEQYF. The CDR3 nucleotides read TGTGCCAGCCAGGGGTCCACCTACGAGCAGTACTTC.

The chain carries TRBV7-9 and TRBJ2-7, with D possibly being TRBD2 (7 bases). Between the trimmed V and J ends, which lost 5 bases and 3 bases, there was a span of 11 bases. The CDR3 extends over 13 amino acids. In germline, CDR1 is SEHNR, CDR2 FQNEAQ (reference sequence). The CDR3 is CASSRGANYEQYF. CDR3 DNA sequence: TGTGCCAGCAGCCGGGGGGCGAACTACGAGCAGTACTTC.

The rearrangement joins TRBV19 to TRBJ2-1; either TRBD1 or TRBD2 may supply D (6 bases each). The ends were cut back, 7 bases at V and 2 bases at J, with 15 bases in the middle. The CDR3 is 15 residues long. CDR1 is LNHDA, CDR2 SQIVND, per germline (reference sequence). The DNA for the CDR3 is TGTGCCAGTAAAGGGGGGCGGGGAACCTACAATGAGCAGTTCTTC. Its translation: CASKGGRGTYNEQFF.